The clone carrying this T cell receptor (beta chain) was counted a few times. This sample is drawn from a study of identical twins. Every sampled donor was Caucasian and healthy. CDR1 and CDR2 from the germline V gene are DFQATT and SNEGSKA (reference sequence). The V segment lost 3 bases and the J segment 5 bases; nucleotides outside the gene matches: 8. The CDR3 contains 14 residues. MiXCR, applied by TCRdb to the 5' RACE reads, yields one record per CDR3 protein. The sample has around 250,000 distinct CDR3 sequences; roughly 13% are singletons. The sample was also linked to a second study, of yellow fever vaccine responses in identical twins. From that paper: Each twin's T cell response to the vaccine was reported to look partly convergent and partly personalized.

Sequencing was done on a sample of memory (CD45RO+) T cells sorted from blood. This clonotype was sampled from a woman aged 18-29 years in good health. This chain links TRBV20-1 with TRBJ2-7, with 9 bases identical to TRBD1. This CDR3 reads CSARSRDRVNEQYF. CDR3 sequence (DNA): TGCAGTGCTAGGTCCCGGGACAGGGTCAACGAGCAGTACTTC.